One T cell receptor beta chain is described in this entry. Its specificity is not known. This sample is part of a study of blood T cells in healthy people across ages. Overall study findings and caveats: The study found more naive CD4+ cells and higher diversity in long-lived than aged donors. Diversity estimates drawn from one million T cells were deemed underestimates.

This CDR3 is 14 amino acids long. Trimming cost V 4 bases and J 6 bases; bases outside gene matches: 5. Germline V lookup: CDR1 SGHAT, CDR2 FQNNGV. A second about 7 to 12 cycle PCR used barcoded and J-beta primers. Every molecule of cDNA carried a tag from a template-switch adaptor with 12 random nucleotides. MiXCR was run by TCRdb on the 5' RACE reads, yielding one entry per CDR3 protein. Altogether 800,000 to 1,300,000 distinct CDR3 sequences are present, roughly 24% being singletons, with the ten largest covering around 0.75%. This sample was also put to use in a study of T cells of mothers and their children.

The receptor comes from a girl aged 2-9 years in good health. Sequencing was done on a sample of blood. V is TRBV11-2 and J is TRBJ2-3; 9 nucleotides align to TRBD1. DNA of the CDR3: TGTGCCAGCAGCTCCACAGGGGGCAGGGATACGCAGTATTTT. Its protein product is CASSSTGGRDTQYF.